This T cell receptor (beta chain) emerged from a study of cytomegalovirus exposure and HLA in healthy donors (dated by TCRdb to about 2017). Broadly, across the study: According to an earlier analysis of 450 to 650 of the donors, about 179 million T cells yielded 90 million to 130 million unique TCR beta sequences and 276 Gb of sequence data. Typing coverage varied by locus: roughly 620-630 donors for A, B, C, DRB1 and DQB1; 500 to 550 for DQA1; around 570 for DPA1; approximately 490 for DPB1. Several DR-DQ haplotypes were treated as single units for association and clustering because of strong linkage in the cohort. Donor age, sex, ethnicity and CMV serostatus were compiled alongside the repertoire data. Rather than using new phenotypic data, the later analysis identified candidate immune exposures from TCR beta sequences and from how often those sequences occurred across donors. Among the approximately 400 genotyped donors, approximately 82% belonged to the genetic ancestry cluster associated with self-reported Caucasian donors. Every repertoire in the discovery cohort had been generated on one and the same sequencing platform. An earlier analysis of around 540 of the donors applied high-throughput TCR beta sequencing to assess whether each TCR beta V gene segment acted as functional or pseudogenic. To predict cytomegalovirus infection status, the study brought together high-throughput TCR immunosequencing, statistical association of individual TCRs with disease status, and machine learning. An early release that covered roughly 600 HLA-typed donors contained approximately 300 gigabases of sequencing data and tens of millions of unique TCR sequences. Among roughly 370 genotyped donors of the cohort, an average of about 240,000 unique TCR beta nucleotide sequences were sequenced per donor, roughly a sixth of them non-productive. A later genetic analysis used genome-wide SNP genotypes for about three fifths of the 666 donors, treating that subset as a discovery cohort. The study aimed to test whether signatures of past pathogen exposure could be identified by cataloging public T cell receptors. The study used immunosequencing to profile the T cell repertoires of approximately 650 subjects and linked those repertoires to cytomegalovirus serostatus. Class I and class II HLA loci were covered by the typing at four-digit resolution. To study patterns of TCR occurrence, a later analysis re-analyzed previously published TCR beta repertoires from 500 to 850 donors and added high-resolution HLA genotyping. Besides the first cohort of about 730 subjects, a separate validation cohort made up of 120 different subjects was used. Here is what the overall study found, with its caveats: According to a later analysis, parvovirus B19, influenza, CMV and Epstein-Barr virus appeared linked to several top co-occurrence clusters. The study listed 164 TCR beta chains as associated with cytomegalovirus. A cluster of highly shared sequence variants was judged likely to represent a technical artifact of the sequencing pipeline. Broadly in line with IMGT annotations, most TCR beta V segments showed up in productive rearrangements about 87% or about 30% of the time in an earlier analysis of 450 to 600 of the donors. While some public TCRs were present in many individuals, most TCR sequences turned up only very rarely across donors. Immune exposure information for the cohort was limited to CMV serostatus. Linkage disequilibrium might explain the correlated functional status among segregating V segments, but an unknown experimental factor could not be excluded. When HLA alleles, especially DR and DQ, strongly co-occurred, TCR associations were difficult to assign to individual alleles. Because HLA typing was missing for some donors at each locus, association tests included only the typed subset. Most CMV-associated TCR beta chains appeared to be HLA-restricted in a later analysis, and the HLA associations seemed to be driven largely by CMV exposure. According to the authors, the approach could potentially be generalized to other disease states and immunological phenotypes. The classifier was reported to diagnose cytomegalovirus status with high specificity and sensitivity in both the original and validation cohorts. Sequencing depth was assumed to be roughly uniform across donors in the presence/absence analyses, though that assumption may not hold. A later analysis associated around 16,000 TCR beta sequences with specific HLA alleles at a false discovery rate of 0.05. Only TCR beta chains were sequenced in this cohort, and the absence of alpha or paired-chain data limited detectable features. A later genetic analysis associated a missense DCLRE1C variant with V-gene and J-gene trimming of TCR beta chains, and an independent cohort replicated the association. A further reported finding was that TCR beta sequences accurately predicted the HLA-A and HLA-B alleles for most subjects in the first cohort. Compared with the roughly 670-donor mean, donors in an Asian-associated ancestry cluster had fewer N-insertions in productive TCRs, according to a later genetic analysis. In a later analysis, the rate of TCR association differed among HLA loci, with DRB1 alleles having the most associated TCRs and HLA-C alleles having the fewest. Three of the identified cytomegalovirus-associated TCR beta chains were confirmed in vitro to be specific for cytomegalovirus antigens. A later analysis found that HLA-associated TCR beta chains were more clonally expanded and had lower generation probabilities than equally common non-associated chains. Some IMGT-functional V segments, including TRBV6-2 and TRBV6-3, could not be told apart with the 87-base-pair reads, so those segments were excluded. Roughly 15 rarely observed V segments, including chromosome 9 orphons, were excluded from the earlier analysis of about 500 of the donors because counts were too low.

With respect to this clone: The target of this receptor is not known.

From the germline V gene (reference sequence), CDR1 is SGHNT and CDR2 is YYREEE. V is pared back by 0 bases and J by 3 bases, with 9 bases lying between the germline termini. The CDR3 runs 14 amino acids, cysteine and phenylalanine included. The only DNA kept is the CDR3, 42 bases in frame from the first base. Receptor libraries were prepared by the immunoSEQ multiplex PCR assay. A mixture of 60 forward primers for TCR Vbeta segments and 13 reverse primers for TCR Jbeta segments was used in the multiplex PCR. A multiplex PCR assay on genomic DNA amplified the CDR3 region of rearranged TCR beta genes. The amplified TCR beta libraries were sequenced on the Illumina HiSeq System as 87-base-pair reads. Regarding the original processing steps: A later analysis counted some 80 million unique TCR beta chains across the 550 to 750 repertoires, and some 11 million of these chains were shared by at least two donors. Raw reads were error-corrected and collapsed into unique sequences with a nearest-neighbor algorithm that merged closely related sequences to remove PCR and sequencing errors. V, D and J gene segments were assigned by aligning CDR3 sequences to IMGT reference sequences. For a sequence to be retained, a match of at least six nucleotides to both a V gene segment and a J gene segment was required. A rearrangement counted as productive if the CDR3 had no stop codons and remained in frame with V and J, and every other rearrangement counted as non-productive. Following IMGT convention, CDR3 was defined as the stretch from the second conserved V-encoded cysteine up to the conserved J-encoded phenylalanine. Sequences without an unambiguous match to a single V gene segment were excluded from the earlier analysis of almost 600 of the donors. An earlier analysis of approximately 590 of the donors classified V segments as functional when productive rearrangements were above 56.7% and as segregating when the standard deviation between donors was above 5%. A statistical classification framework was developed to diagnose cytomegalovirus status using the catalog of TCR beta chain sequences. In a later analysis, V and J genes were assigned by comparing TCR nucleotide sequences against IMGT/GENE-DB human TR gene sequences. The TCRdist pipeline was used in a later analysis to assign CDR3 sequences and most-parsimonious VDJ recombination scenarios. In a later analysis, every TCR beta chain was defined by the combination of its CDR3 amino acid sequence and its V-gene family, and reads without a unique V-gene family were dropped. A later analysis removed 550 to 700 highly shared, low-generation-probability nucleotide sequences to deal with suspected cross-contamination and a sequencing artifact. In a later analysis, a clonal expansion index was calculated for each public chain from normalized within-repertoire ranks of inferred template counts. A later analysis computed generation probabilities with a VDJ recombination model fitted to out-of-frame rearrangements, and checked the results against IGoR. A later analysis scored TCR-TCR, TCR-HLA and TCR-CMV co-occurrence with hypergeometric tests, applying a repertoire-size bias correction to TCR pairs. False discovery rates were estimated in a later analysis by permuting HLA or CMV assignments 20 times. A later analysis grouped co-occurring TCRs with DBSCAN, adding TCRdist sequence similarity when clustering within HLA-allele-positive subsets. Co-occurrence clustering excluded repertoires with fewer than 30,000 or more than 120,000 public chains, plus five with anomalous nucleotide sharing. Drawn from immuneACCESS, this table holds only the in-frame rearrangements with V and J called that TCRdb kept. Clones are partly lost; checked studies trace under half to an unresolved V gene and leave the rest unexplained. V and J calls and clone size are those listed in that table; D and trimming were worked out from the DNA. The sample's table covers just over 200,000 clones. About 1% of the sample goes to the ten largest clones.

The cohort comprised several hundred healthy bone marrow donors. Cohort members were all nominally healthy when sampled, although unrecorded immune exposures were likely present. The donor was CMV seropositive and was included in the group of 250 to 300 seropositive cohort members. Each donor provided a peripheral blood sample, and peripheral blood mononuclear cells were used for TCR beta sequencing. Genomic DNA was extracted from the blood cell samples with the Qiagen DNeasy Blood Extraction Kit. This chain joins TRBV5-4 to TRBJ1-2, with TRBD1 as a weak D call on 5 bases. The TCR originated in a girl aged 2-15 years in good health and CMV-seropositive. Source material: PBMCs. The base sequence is TGTGCCAGCAGCTTGGCCAGGGACTACTATGGCTACACCTTC. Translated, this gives CASSLARDYYGYTF.